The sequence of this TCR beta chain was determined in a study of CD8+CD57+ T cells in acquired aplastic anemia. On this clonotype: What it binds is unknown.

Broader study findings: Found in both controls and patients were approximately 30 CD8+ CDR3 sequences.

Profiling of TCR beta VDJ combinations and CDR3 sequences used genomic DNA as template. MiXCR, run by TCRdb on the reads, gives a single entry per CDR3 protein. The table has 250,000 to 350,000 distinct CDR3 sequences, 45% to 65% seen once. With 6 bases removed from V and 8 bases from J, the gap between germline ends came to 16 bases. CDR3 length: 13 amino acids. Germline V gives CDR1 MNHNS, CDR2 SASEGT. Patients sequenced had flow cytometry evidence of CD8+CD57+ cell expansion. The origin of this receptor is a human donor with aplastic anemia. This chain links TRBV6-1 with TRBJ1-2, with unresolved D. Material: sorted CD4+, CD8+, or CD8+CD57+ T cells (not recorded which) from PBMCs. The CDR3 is CASRGPLTGGYTF. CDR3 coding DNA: TGTGCCAGCAGAGGTCCTTTAACGGGAGGCTACACCTTC.